This TCR beta chain was identified in a study of cytomegalovirus exposure and HLA in healthy donors. Background on the study: From donors who were HLA-typed, an early data release held 75 million to 85 million unique TCRs.

For this clone: Its antigen is undetermined.

The PCR had 60 Vbeta and 13 Jbeta primers. This table comes from immunoSEQ multiplex PCR, and its TCRdb copy is limited to in-frame clones, with some not included. The data contain some 180,000 clones, about four fifths of them singletons. Study-wide findings and caveats: According to an earlier analysis, most TCR beta V segments yielded productive rearrangements about 87% or about 30% of the time.

This receptor was taken from a female donor in good health and CMV-seronegative. Sequenced: PBMCs.

The CDR3 sequence: CASSWTGGRLHEQYF. The CDR3 DNA is TGTGCCAGCAGCTGGACAGGGGGTCGTCTCCACGAGCAGTACTTC. The chain recombines TRBV5-6 with TRBJ2-7; 10 bases align to TRBD1. This CDR3 spans 15 amino acids. Trimming at V came to 3 bases and at J to 5 bases, leaving 8 bases not matched to a gene. CDR1 SGHDT and CDR2 YYEEEE come from the germline V gene.